This is a list of T cell receptor beta chains from one sample in a study of T cell clonotyping in hematopoietic cell transplantation. Measured with immunoSEQ multiplex PCR; TCRdb has only the in-frame clones, and not every one. The sample shows more than 15,000 clones, approximately 85% of them seen only once. Specimen: peripheral blood mononuclear cells. The receptors stem from a woman in her forties in good health. Some clones in this sample may be carry-over from other donors' samples. Each CDR3 is given with its conserved first and last residue. D genes are given only for firm matches. Clone size is not always given. Where it is, it says once, few, many or a class for expanded clones.

J,D,size,length,V,DNA,CDR3
TRBJ1-1,TRBD1,few,16,TRBV19,TGTGCCAGTAGTGTCTCCAGGAGGGGGCCGAACACTGAAGCTTTCTTT,CASSVSRRGPNTEAFF
TRBJ2-7,TRBD1,NA,15,TRBV5-6,TGTGCCAGCAGCTTGCGGACAGGGGGGGGATACGAGCAGTACTTC,CASSLRTGGGYEQYF
TRBJ2-3,TRBD2,NA,14,TRBV28,TGTGCCCGCAGCGATAGCGGGGGCACAGATACGCAGTATTTT,CARSDSGGTDTQYF
TRBJ2-1,TRBD2,NA,17,TRBV28,TGTGCCAGCACCGGGACTAGCGGGACGGCGGCCTACAATGAGCAGTTCTTC,CASTGTSGTAAYNEQFF
TRBJ2-7,TRBD1,NA,14,TRBV30,TGTGCCTTAGGGGGACAGGGAGGTTTGTACGAGCAGTACTTC,CALGGQGGLYEQYF
TRBJ2-1,TRBD2,NA,15,TRBV30,TGTGCCTGGAGTGTTGGACTAGCGGGATACAATGAGCAGTTCTTC,CAWSVGLAGYNEQFF
TRBJ2-3,NA,few,14,TRBV4-3,TGCGCCAGCAGCCAAACGTCCGCGGGGGATACGCAGTATTTT,CASSQTSAGDTQYF
TRBJ1-5,NA,few,15,TRBV6-1,TGTGCCAGCAACCAGGGTGGGTATAGCAATCAGCCCCAGCATTTT,CASNQGGYSNQPQHF
TRBJ2-7,TRBD2,NA,15,TRBV19,TGTGCCAGTAGAGATACTAGCGGGGGATTCTACGAGCAGTACTTC,CASRDTSGGFYEQYF
TRBJ1-4,TRBD1,once,14,TRBV30,TGTGCCTGGAACCTACGACAGGGTAGCGAAAAACTGTTTTTT,CAWNLRQGSEKLFF
TRBJ2-1,NA,NA,16,TRBV5-1,TGCGCCAGCAGCTTGGTTCGGGGCCGCAGGGCATATGAGCAGTTCTTC,CASSLVRGRRAYEQFF
TRBJ2-7,NA,NA,16,TRBV5-6,TGTGCCAGCAGCCCGTTCCGGGACCGAAGCTCCTACGAGCAGTACTTC,CASSPFRDRSSYEQYF
TRBJ2-2,NA,NA,15,TRBV5-8,TGTGCCAGCAGCAACAAATTTCGGAGGGCCGGGGAGCTGTTTTTT,CASSNKFRRAGELFF
TRBJ1-5,TRBD1,NA,15,TRBV19,TGTGCCAGTAGTTCGGGACAGGGAAGCAATCAGCCCCAGCATTTT,CASSSGQGSNQPQHF
TRBJ1-2,NA,once,12,TRBV29-1,TGCAGCGTTGAAGATCGAGGAGATGGCTACACCTTC,CSVEDRGDGYTF
TRBJ1-5,NA,NA,13,TRBV19,TGTGCCAGTAGTATACTCAGGGATCAGCCCCAGCATTTT,CASSILRDQPQHF
TRBJ1-2,NA,NA,13,TRBV28,TGTGCCAGCTACCCGCGTGGGGACTATGGCTACACCTTC,CASYPRGDYGYTF
TRBJ1-1,NA,NA,14,TRBV11-3,TGTGCCAGCAGCTCACAGGGCTTTGGGACTGAAGCTTTCTTT,CASSSQGFGTEAFF
TRBJ2-7,NA,once,11,TRBV29-1,TGCAGCGTTGACGCGGGGAACGAGCAGTACTTC,CSVDAGNEQYF
TRBJ2-5,NA,NA,15,TRBV2,TGTGCCAGCAGTGAAGCGGGGTTCGGGGGAGGGACCCAGTACTTC,CASSEAGFGGGTQYF
TRBJ2-1,NA,NA,16,TRBV7-9,TGTGCCAGCAGCTTCCTTGTGCGTAGCTCCTACAATGAGCAGTTCTTC,CASSFLVRSSYNEQFF
TRBJ2-2,NA,NA,14,TRBV9,TGTGCCAGCAGCGTATACGTAAACACCGGGGAGCTGTTTTTT,CASSVYVNTGELFF
TRBJ1-2,NA,NA,15,TRBV29-1,TGCAGCGTTGAAGATCGGGAGGGGAGGGGGTATGGCTACACCTTC,CSVEDREGRGYGYTF
TRBJ2-2,NA,NA,17,TRBV15,TGTGCCACCAGCAGAGATTCGTCGAGCGGGAACACCGGGGAGCTGTTTTTT,CATSRDSSSGNTGELFF
TRBJ1-2,NA,NA,13,TRBV7-8,TGTGCCAGCAGCTTCCGGGCCGGAACTGGCTACACCTTC,CASSFRAGTGYTF
TRBJ2-7,TRBD2,NA,17,TRBV7-8,TGTGCCAGCAGCTTAGAAGAAGCGGGAGAGGTTCTATACGAGCAGTACTTC,CASSLEEAGEVLYEQYF
TRBJ2-7,NA,NA,13,TRBV4-3,TGCGCCAGCAGCCAAGATCCGCGAGGGGAGCAGTACTTC,CASSQDPRGEQYF
TRBJ1-1,NA,NA,15,TRBV7-2,TGTGCCAGCAGCGCCGCACTAACAGGGAAAACCGAAGCTTTCTTT,CASSAALTGKTEAFF
TRBJ2-1,TRBD2,NA,14,TRBV7-9,TGTGCCAGCAGCGTGACTAGCGGTTACAATGAGCAGTTCTTC,CASSVTSGYNEQFF
TRBJ2-7,TRBD1,NA,18,TRBV9,TGTGCCAGCAGCCAGGGACAGGGGCACCCAGGTTCATCCTACGAGCAGTACTTC,CASSQGQGHPGSSYEQYF
TRBJ2-3,NA,NA,15,TRBV5-1,TGCGCCAGCAGCTTGGAGAGTATGAGGGCAGATACGCAGTATTTT,CASSLESMRADTQYF
TRBJ2-7,NA,once,13,TRBV5-4,TGTGCCAGCAGTTGGGACGGCTCCTACGAGCAGTACTTC,CASSWDGSYEQYF
TRBJ1-1,NA,NA,12,TRBV13,TGTGCCAGCGCCGGAGGGGCCTCTGAAGCTTTCTTT,CASAGGASEAFF